Included here is one T cell receptor (beta chain) sequence, with context. The antigen remains undetermined. This record comes from a study of shared clonotypes between healthy human individuals. Study outcomes and limitations: An anticipated effect of sequencing depth on clonotype sharing among donors was recognized. What naive subsets generally showed was a larger estimated richness than memory subsets showed.

The repertoire was sequenced with immunoSEQ multiplex PCR; TCRdb's copy has only in-frame clones and lacks some. The sample includes some 1,600,000 clones, nearly 99% of them seen just once. The junction had 4 bases not matched to a gene; V was cut back by 0 bases and J by 3 bases. This CDR3 region has 16 residues. Per the germline V gene, CDR1 is LGHNA and CDR2 is YSLEER. Sequencing was performed on naive CD4+ T cells sorted from blood. Stated subset: CD45RA+ positively selected. The V call is TRBV4-3, the J call TRBJ1-3, with 8 bases aligning to TRBD1. The receptor comes from a man aged 25-45 years in good health. The DNA of the CDR3 is TGCGCCAGCAGCCAAGATAACAGGGGGAGTGGAAACACCATATATTTT. Translated: CASSQDNRGSGNTIYF.